The entry below describes one T cell receptor beta chain. The record originates from a study of blood T cell repertoires in COVID-19. Study as a whole: The samples span acute and convalescent COVID-19 from the United States, Italy and Spain. Sample material is recorded as cDNA or gDNA derived from T cells, B-cell-depleted T cells, or PBMCs.

Original processing notes: Estimation of nucleated cell counts relied on the amplification of reference gene primers. Sequenced by immunoSEQ multiplex PCR; TCRdb stores in-frame clones only, minus some. Clone size and V and J calls were adopted from that table, with D and trimming inferred from the DNA. The table has just over 650,000 clones, about 87% seen once. V lost 5 bases, J lost 7 bases, and 7 bases stayed unmatched. Germline-derived CDR1 and CDR2 are SGHTA and FQGNSA. CDR3 length: 13 amino acids. J is TRBJ1-1 and V is TRBV7-2; TRBD1 agrees at 7 bases. This receptor was obtained from a young woman with acute or convalescent COVID-19. Sequencing was performed on peripheral blood. The DNA for the CDR3 is TGTGCCAGCAGCGGGCAGACAGGGCTTGAAGCTTTCTTT. Protein: CASSGQTGLEAFF.